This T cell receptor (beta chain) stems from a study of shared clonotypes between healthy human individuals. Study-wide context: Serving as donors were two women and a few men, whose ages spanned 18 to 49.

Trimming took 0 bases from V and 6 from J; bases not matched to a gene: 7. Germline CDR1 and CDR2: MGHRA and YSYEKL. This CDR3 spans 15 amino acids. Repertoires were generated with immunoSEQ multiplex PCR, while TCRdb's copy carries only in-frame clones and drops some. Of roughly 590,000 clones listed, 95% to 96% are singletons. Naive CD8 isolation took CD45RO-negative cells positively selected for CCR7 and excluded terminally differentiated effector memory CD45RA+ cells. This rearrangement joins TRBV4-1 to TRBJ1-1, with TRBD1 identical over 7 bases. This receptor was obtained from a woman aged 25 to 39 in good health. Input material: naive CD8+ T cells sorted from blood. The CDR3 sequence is CASSQEAGGFAEAFF. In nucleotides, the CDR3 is TGCGCCAGCAGCCAAGAGGCAGGGGGTTTCGCTGAAGCTTTCTTT.